These T cell receptor beta chains were read from a single sample in a study of blood T cell repertoires in COVID-19. Produced via immunoSEQ multiplex PCR; TCRdb's table is partial and in-frame only. The sample records roughly 160,000 clones, 75% to 90% being singletons. Material for sequencing was PBMCs or T cells enriched from blood (not recorded which). Receptors originate from a woman in her sixties who had recovered from COVID-19. Both conserved end residues are part of each CDR3. A D gene is named only where the DNA matches it firmly. Clone sizes are given selectively: once, few, many, or a class where the clone is expanded.

v_gene: TRBV29-1
d_gene: TRBD2
j_gene: TRBJ2-3
abundance: .
CDR3nt: TGCAGCGTTGTATTCAGCGGGAGCCCAGATACGCAGTATTTT
CDR3aa: CSVVFSGSPDTQYF

v_gene: TRBV19
d_gene: TRBD1
j_gene: TRBJ1-6
abundance: .
CDR3nt: TGTGCCAGCAGAGGACAGGGCTATAATTCACCCCTCCACTTT
CDR3aa: CASRGQGYNSPLHF

v_gene: TRBV6-5
d_gene: .
j_gene: TRBJ2-3
abundance: .
CDR3nt: TGTGCCAGCAGTTACCGGCGGCCGTCAGATACGCAGTATTTT
CDR3aa: CASSYRRPSDTQYF

v_gene: TRBV27
d_gene: TRBD1
j_gene: TRBJ1-2
abundance: .
CDR3nt: TGTGCCAGCAGTTTAGACAGGGGGGGGTATGGCTACACCTTC
CDR3aa: CASSLDRGGYGYTF

v_gene: TRBV6-5
d_gene: TRBD1
j_gene: TRBJ1-5
abundance: few
CDR3nt: TGTGCCAGCAGTAAAAACAGGGGTGAGGGTCAGCCCCAGCATTTT
CDR3aa: CASSKNRGEGQPQHF

v_gene: TRBV5-1
d_gene: .
j_gene: TRBJ2-5
abundance: .
CDR3nt: TGCGCCAGCAGCTCGCACAGTGGACAAGAGACCCAGTACTTC
CDR3aa: CASSSHSGQETQYF

v_gene: TRBV5-1
d_gene: TRBD2
j_gene: TRBJ2-1
abundance: .
CDR3nt: TGCGCCAGCAGCGCCCTCACAGCGGGAGGAGTAGGGGAGGAGCAGTTCTTC
CDR3aa: CASSALTAGGVGEEQFF

v_gene: TRBV7-9
d_gene: TRBD2
j_gene: TRBJ2-7
abundance: .
CDR3nt: TGTGCCAGCAGCTCCAAGCGGGGGGCGCAGCAGTACTTC
CDR3aa: CASSSKRGAQQYF

v_gene: TRBV2
d_gene: TRBD1
j_gene: TRBJ2-5
abundance: .
CDR3nt: TGTGCCAGCAGTCCACGAGGGGGCGAGACCCAGTACTTC
CDR3aa: CASSPRGGETQYF

v_gene: TRBV6-5
d_gene: .
j_gene: TRBJ2-5
abundance: .
CDR3nt: TGTGCCAGCAGTCGGAGGGCAGGAGAGACCCAGTACTTC
CDR3aa: CASSRRAGETQYF

v_gene: TRBV11-1
d_gene: .
j_gene: TRBJ2-2
abundance: .
CDR3nt: TGTGCCAGCAGCTCACTCCGGGGCACCGGGGAGCTGTTTTTT
CDR3aa: CASSSLRGTGELFF

v_gene: TRBV3-1/TRBV3-2
d_gene: .
j_gene: TRBJ2-1
abundance: few
CDR3nt: TGTGCCAGCAGCCAAGATTCTCTACTAGGGGGTCACAATGAGCAGTTCTTC
CDR3aa: CASSQDSLLGGHNEQFF